The 29 T cell receptor beta chains below all came from one sample that was sequenced in a study of CD8 T cells in ankylosing spondylitis. Overall study results and limits: Eight or nine highly homologous variants made up a TCR beta motif that seemed to typify ankylosing spondylitis blood.

TCRdb called the 5' RACE reads again in MiXCR, with one record for every CDR3 protein. The profile covers about 500,000 distinct CDR3 sequences, with roughly 5.2% appearing a single time and 3.5% taken by the ten largest. The antigens of these receptors remain unknown. The sample taken for sequencing was blood, either unsorted or a sorted T cell fraction (not recorded which). The receptors derive from a male donor with ankylosing spondylitis.

This chain links TRBV6-5 with TRBJ2-5, with D maybe TRBD2 (5 bases). The CDR3 covers 13 residues. Germline V gene lookup returns CDR1 MNHEY and CDR2 SVGAGI. The V end was cut by 2 bases, the J end by 3 bases, with 7 bases between. The chain's CDR3 is CASSYAEEETQYF. In DNA form, the CDR3 reads TGTGCCAGCAGTTACGCGGAGGAAGAGACCCAGTACTTC.

Ten or more counts support this clonotype. The J gene is TRBJ2-4, the V gene TRBV4-1; tentatively, D is TRBD1 (6 bases). The CDR3 has 16 residues. Germline V gene lookup returns CDR1 MGHRA and CDR2 YSYEKL. V lost 0 bases to trimming and J lost 4 bases, with 13 bases between them. The CDR3 DNA follows: TGCGCCAGCAGCCAAGATGTAGGGGGTGGGAAAAACATTCAGTACTTC. Translation: CASSQDVGGGKNIQYF.

Comments on this clonotype: Since a much larger clone is just one base distant, this may be a read error. The chain recombines TRBV20-1 with TRBJ2-7; TRBD2 matches 12 bases. The CDR3 spans 14 residues. Germline values: CDR1 DFQATT, CDR2 SNEGSKA (reference sequence). V was clipped by 7 bases and J by 4 bases; unmatched bases: 8. CDR3 region: CSVATSGGLYEQYF. Here the CDR3 DNA reads TGCAGTGTTGCCACTAGCGGGGGGTTATACGAGCAGTACTTC.

This clonotype was observed many times. The rearrangement uses TRBV9 and TRBJ2-7, with a weak D call TRBD2 (7 bases). The V gene's germline CDR1 is SGDLS and CDR2 YYNGEE. CDR3 length: 14 amino acids. The V and J ends lost 4 bases and 2 bases respectively, with 13 bases between them. The CDR3 DNA is TGTGCCAGCAGCTCTCGGGGGGCTCCCTACGAGCAGTACTTC. Translation gives CASSSRGAPYEQYF.

V gene TRBV4-2 combines with J gene TRBJ2-7, with 9 bases lining up with TRBD2. Germline CDR1 is LGHNA and CDR2 is YNFKEQ. The CDR3 extends over 17 amino acids. The J segment lost 0 bases and the V segment lost 0 bases, leaving 6 bases of the junction unmatched. DNA for the CDR3: TGTGCCAGCAGCCAAGAGCCAGCGGGAGGCTTCTCCTACGAGCAGTACTTC. Protein sequence: CASSQEPAGGFSYEQYF.

This clonotype showed up many times. The chain employs TRBV6-1 and TRBJ2-7, with a possible D match to TRBD1 (6 bases). Trimming shortened V by 8 bases and J by 2 bases, and 13 bases separated the two germline ends. This CDR3 contains 13 residues. Germline CDR1 is MNHNS and CDR2 is SASEGT. The CDR3 spells CASGATGAYEQYF. For the CDR3, the DNA is TGTGCCAGCGGGGCGACAGGAGCCTACGAGCAGTACTTC.

This clonotype was seen at least ten times. The chain joins TRBV4-3 to TRBJ2-2; a possible D gene is TRBD2 (6 bases). The CDR3 has 13 amino acids. V lost 4 bases and J 7 bases, leaving 10 bases between the germline ends. In germline, CDR1 is LGHNA, CDR2 YSLEER. CDR3 residues: CASSRLVGGELFF. The CDR3 DNA reads as TGCGCCAGCAGCCGACTAGTTGGCGGGGAGCTGTTTTTT.

In its sample, this clonotype was seen a few times. The chain joins TRBV5-5 to TRBJ1-4; D is unresolved. This CDR3 region has 14 residues. Germline lookup yields CDR1 SGHKS and CDR2 YYEKEE (reference sequence). Deletions cut 0 bases from V and 6 bases from J, with 9 bases between. CDR3 loop: CASSLGAGYEKLFF. The CDR3 bases are TGTGCCAGCAGCTTGGGTGCAGGCTATGAAAAACTGTTTTTT. Full variable domain (rest looked up from reference TRBV5-5 and TRBJ1-4): DAGVTQSPTHLIKTRGQQVTLRCSPISGHKSVSWYQQVLGQGPQFIFQYYEKEERGRGNFPDRFSARQFPNYSSELNVNALLLGDSALYLCASSLGAGYEKLFFGSGTQLSVL.

At least ten counts were recorded for this clonotype. CDR3: CASNRGRRTEAFF. CDR3 DNA sequence: TGTGCCAGCAACAGGGGGCGCCGGACTGAAGCTTTCTTT. V gene TRBV7-2 combines with J gene TRBJ1-1, with 9 bases matching TRBD1. There are 13 residues in the CDR3. V dropped 7 bases and J dropped 5; count of bases not matched to a gene: 5. Germline-derived CDR1 and CDR2 are SGHTA and FQGNSA.

This clonotype was recorded many times. This chain joins TRBV7-9 and TRBJ1-2; D gene ambiguous. Germline CDR1 and CDR2: SEHNR and FQNEAQ (reference sequence). The CDR3 runs to 12 residues. V was clipped by 8 bases and J by 5 bases, with 12 bases between them. CDR3 protein: CASSPTGYGYTF. The CDR3 DNA is TGTGCCAGCTCCCCTACGGGGTATGGCTACACCTTC.

The gene calls are TRBV9 and TRBJ1-6; the D gene is possibly TRBD1 (6 bases). With 7 bases removed from V and 8 bases from J, the gap between germline ends came to 19 bases. Germline V gene data show CDR1 as SGDLS and CDR2 as YYNGEE. The CDR3 is 15 amino acids. CDR3 nucleotides: TGTGCCAGCGCCACCCGAGGGGGGGGTGATTCACCCCTCCACTTT. It codes for CASATRGGGDSPLHF.

This clonotype has at least ten counts. The rearrangement links TRBV24-1 to TRBJ2-1, with a possible D match to TRBD1 (5 bases). Germline lookup yields CDR1 KGHDR and CDR2 SFDVKD. The CDR3 extends over 14 amino acids. The V end was cut by 3 bases, the J end by 8 bases, with 13 bases between. The CDR3 nucleotides are TGTGCCACCAGTGATGGAGCGTGGGGCGATGAGCAGTTCTTC. This translates into CATSDGAWGDEQFF.

V gene TRBV4-2 combines with J gene TRBJ2-6; TRBD1 matches at 10 bases. Germline V gene lookup returns CDR1 LGHNA and CDR2 YNFKEQ. Germline trimming cut 4 bases from V and 0 bases from J; bases unmatched to any gene: 9. This CDR3 is built from 19 residues. DNA for the CDR3: TGTGCCAGCAGCCCACCGCCGGGACAGGGGAGCTCTGGGGCCAACGTCCTGACTTTC. This codes for CASSPPPGQGSSGANVLTF.

This clonotype was found many times. The gene calls are TRBV5-1 and TRBJ2-5; the D gene could be TRBD1 or TRBD2 (6 bases each). Germline V gene data show CDR1 as SGHRS and CDR2 as YFSETQ. V lost 0 bases, J lost 0 bases, and 21 bases lay in between. The CDR3 is 19 residues long. The CDR3 DNA reads as TGCGCCAGCAGCTTGGGTACGGGGGCAACCCCAGGCTACCAAGAGACCCAGTACTTC. Translated: CASSLGTGATPGYQETQYF. Variable domain in full (rest from reference TRBV5-1 and TRBJ2-5): KAGVTQTPRYLIKTRGQQVTLSCSPISGHRSVSWYQQTPGQGLQFLFEYFSETQRNKGNFPGRFSGRQFSNSRSEMNVSTLELGDSALYLCASSLGTGATPGYQETQYFGPGTRLLVL.

The sample holds many counts of this clonotype. The CDR3 DNA reads as TGTGCCAGCAGCGGGGGGCGGACTAATACCGTCCAAGAGACCCAGTACTTC. Translated: CASSGGRTNTVQETQYF. V and J are TRBV7-9 and TRBJ2-5; D possibly uses TRBD1 or TRBD2 (6 bases each). The germline V gene encodes CDR1 SEHNR and CDR2 FQNEAQ (reference sequence). This CDR3 has 17 amino acids. V lost 5 bases to trimming and J lost 1 base, with 20 bases between them. Full variable domain (missing parts from reference TRBV7-9 and TRBJ2-5): DTGVSQNPRHKITKRGQNVTFRCDPISEHNRLYWYRQTLGQGPEFLTYFQNEAQLEKSRLLSDRFSAERPKGSFSTLEIQRTEQGDSAMYLCASSGGRTNTVQETQYFGPGTRLLVL.

V gene TRBV2 combines with J gene TRBJ2-2, with 13 bases fitting TRBD2. Germline trimming cut 5 bases from V and 7 bases from J; bases unmatched to any gene: 10. CDR3 length: 17 amino acids. Germline V gene lookup returns CDR1 SNHLY and CDR2 FYNNEI. CDR3 protein: CASSPPGLAGVVGELFF. CDR3 nucleotides: TGTGCCAGCAGTCCTCCAGGACTAGCGGGAGTCGTCGGGGAGCTGTTTTTT.

This clonotype was recorded many times. The rearrangement joins TRBV4-3 to TRBJ1-2; 9 bases fit TRBD1. Germline assignment: CDR1 LGHNA and CDR2 YSLEER. J lost 4 bases, V lost 6 bases, and 9 bases had no gene match. This CDR3 is 15 amino acids long. The CDR3: CASSPGDRGVYGYTF. The DNA for the CDR3 is TGCGCCAGCAGTCCCGGAGACAGGGGGGTCTATGGCTACACCTTC.

There are a few counts of this clonotype. The chain has TRBV7-9 and TRBJ2-3, with TRBD2 identical over 9 bases. The CDR3 length is 16 residues. CDR1 is SEHNR, CDR2 FQNEAQ, per germline (reference sequence). The V and J ends lost 3 bases and 5 bases, in that order; junction bases with no gene match: 9. CDR3 sequence reads: CASSLTPGLAEDTQYF. The CDR3 coding sequence is TGTGCCAGCAGCTTGACCCCGGGACTAGCTGAAGATACGCAGTATTTT.

The chain combines TRBV5-1 with TRBJ2-7, with 7 bases matching TRBD2. Germline CDR1 reads SGHRS; CDR2 reads YFSETQ. V gave up 4 bases and J gave up 6 bases; unmatched junction bases: 13. The CDR3 consists of 15 residues. As DNA, the CDR3 is TGCGCCAGCAGCGCCCCGGGACTAAGGTCGCCCGAGCAGTACTTC. Translating gives CASSAPGLRSPEQYF. The complete variable domain, with remaining parts taken from reference TRBV5-1 and TRBJ2-7, reads KAGVTQTPRYLIKTRGQQVTLSCSPISGHRSVSWYQQTPGQGLQFLFEYFSETQRNKGNFPGRFSGRQFSNSRSEMNVSTLELGDSALYLCASSAPGLRSPEQYFGPGTRLTVT.

J is TRBJ2-1 and V is TRBV6-5; D is undetermined. V was clipped by 4 bases and J by 3 bases, with 16 bases between them. This CDR3 has 16 residues. The germline CDR1 and CDR2 sequences are MNHEY and SVGAGI. DNA of the CDR3: TGTGCCAGCAGTTCGACCCTTACTACCATCTACAATGAGCAGTTCTTC. This gives the protein CASSSTLTTIYNEQFF.

At least ten counts were recorded for this clonotype. V is TRBV9 and J is TRBJ1-6; 7 nucleotides align to TRBD1. The CDR3 covers 15 residues. V lost 3 bases, J lost 7 bases, and 7 bases stayed unmatched. The V gene's germline CDR1 is SGDLS and CDR2 YYNGEE. CDR3 bases: TGTGCCAGCAGCGAACGACAGGGTCCAAATTCACCCCTCCACTTT. Amino acid sequence: CASSERQGPNSPLHF.

There are many counts of this clonotype. This chain uses TRBV29-1 with TRBJ2-7; 8 positions agree with TRBD1. Germline V lookup: CDR1 SQVTM, CDR2 ANQGSEA. The CDR3 has 13 amino acids. The V and J ends lost 2 bases and 3 bases, in that order; junction bases with no gene match: 3. The CDR3 loop reads CSVETGGHYEQYF. The DNA for the CDR3 is TGCAGCGTTGAAACAGGGGGACACTACGAGCAGTACTTC.

This clonotype came up a few times. The chain joins TRBV7-2 to TRBJ2-5; D gene unclear. The CDR3 is 14 residues long. The germline V gene encodes CDR1 SGHTA and CDR2 FQGNSA. V was cut by 4 bases and J by 5 bases, with 14 bases left in between. CDR3 sequence: CASSSGPSKETQYF. In DNA, the CDR3 is TGTGCCAGCAGCTCCGGGCCTTCGAAGGAGACCCAGTACTTC.

This clonotype was seen repeatedly, ten times or more. The chain combines TRBV4-1 with TRBJ2-1; D is uncertain. This CDR3 contains 17 residues. Germline V gene lookup returns CDR1 MGHRA and CDR2 YSYEKL. The V and J ends lost 1 base and 4 bases respectively, with 17 bases between them. The CDR3, as DNA: TGCGCCAGCAGCCAAGGGATATCGGAGTCTAGGTACAATGAGCAGTTCTTC. This translates into CASSQGISESRYNEQFF.

There are many counts of this clonotype. This chain connects TRBV5-1 to TRBJ1-2; D is uncertain. V was shortened by 0 bases and J by 6 bases, with 12 bases between the two germline ends. CDR1 and CDR2 (germline): SGHRS, YFSETQ. CDR3 length: 14 residues. The CDR3 DNA reads TGCGCCAGCAGCTTGGGACAATTTACGAATGGCTACACCTTC. It is translated as CASSLGQFTNGYTF. Filled out from reference TRBV5-1 and TRBJ1-2, the complete variable domain reads KAGVTQTPRYLIKTRGQQVTLSCSPISGHRSVSWYQQTPGQGLQFLFEYFSETQRNKGNFPGRFSGRQFSNSRSEMNVSTLELGDSALYLCASSLGQFTNGYTFGSGTRLTVV.

Ten or more counts support this clonotype. The V gene is TRBV18, the J gene TRBJ1-5, with 10 positions matching TRBD1. V trimming: 6 bases; J trimming: 6 bases; junction bases outside the gene matches: 8. The CDR3 has 15 amino acids. Germline values: CDR1 KGHSH, CDR2 LQKENI. In DNA, the CDR3 is TGTGCCAGCTCGGCCGGGACAGGGGCTGTTCAGCCCCAGCATTTT. Its translation: CASSAGTGAVQPQHF.

This clonotype was counted many times. The chain couples TRBV5-1 to TRBJ2-1; a weak D match, TRBD1 (6 bases). This CDR3 spans 15 amino acids. Germline V lookup: CDR1 SGHRS, CDR2 YFSETQ. V was pared by 2 bases and J by 3 bases, with 12 bases between. CDR3 nucleotide sequence: TGCGCCAGCAGCTTTCGGCAGGGGAACTACAATGAGCAGTTCTTC. Translating gives CASSFRQGNYNEQFF.

The CDR3 protein is CASSQGGPGGEQFF. The CDR3 DNA reads as TGTGCCAGCAGCCAAGGAGGGCCGGGTGGTGAGCAGTTCTTC. The chain uses TRBV4-2 and TRBJ2-1; perhaps TRBD2 as D (5 bases). Trimming cost V 1 base and J 9 bases, with 13 bases left between them. Germline V gene data show CDR1 as LGHNA and CDR2 as YNFKEQ. This CDR3 has 14 amino acids.

The rearrangement uses TRBV20-1 and TRBJ2-5; a weak D match, TRBD1 (5 bases). The length of the CDR3 is 14 residues. CDR1 is DFQATT and CDR2 is SNEGSKA in the germline V gene (reference sequence). Deletions cut 1 base from V and 5 bases from J, with 14 bases between. The CDR3 DNA follows: TGCAGTGCTAGAGCGTTTCAGGGCTCGGAGACCCAGTACTTC. Residues: CSARAFQGSETQYF.